This T cell receptor (beta chain) came from a study of blood T cells in healthy people across ages. Germline V CDR1 and CDR2: DFQATT, SNEGSKA (reference sequence). There are 15 residues in the CDR3. Trimming left V 1 base short and J 2 bases short, with 9 bases between. Using a J-beta primer mix together with a sample-barcoded 5' primer, a second PCR was run for about 6 to 11 cycles. A single record per CDR3 protein comes from TCRdb applying MiXCR to the 5' RACE reads. The repertoire consists of 600,000 or so distinct CDR3 sequences, with roughly 21% occurring once and the leading ten covering 3.5% to 4%. This clonotype appeared a few times.

This chain connects TRBV20-1 to TRBJ2-6; D is unclear. The sequence derives from a man aged 65 to 79 in good health. The sequencing sample was made of blood. The CDR3 DNA reads as TGCAGTGCTAGAGGTTTGGCAACTGGGGCCAACGTCCTGACTTTC. It encodes CSARGLATGANVLTF.